This passage covers 16 T cell receptor beta chains from one sample sequenced in a study of T-cell memory formation after mild COVID-19. MiXCR, run by TCRdb on the 5' RACE reads, gives a single entry per CDR3 protein. This sample has about 340,000 distinct CDR3 sequences; 20% to 25% occur once, and the top ten carry over 20%. The sequencing input was PBMCs or a T cell subset sorted from them (not recorded which). The source of these receptors is a man aged 18 to 35 who had mild COVID-19 (a few samples of this study predate the infection). Cell type and time point are not known.

In regard to this clonotype: The junction shows a germline mismatch at one end, possibly a read error. V usage is TRBV4-1 and J usage is TRBJ2-1; 9 bases align to TRBD1. The CDR3 is made up of 15 amino acids. The germline gives CDR1 MGHRA, CDR2 YSYEKL. CDR3 sequence: CASSQGKGGDRVPLF. CDR3 DNA: TGCGCCAGCAGCCAAGGCAAGGGGGGGGACAGGGTCCCGCTCTTC.

The genes are TRBV27 and TRBJ2-7; D not certain. The V end lost 6 bases, the J end lost 0 bases, and 12 bases lay between the germline ends. This CDR3 contains 14 residues. Germline CDR1 reads MNHEY; CDR2 reads SMNVEV (reference sequence). CDR3 protein: CASRITFSSYEQYV. CDR3 sequence (DNA): TGTGCCAGCAGGATAACTTTTAGCTCCTACGAGCAGTACGTC.

This clonotype was seen only a few times. The chain uses TRBV6-2 or TRBV6-3 and TRBJ2-7; D is perhaps TRBD1 (5 bases). The CDR3 loop spans 12 amino acids. Per germline, CDR1 MNHEY and CDR2 SVGEGT. Trimming stripped 5 bases from V and 2 bases from J, with 7 bases between. DNA for the CDR3: TGTGCCAGCAGTCAGACAGCCTACGAGCAGTACGTC. Protein product: CASSQTAYEQYV.

The chain couples TRBV7-9 to TRBJ1-2; TRBD1 agrees at 8 bases. CDR1 is SEHNR, CDR2 FQNEAQ, per germline (reference sequence). This CDR3 contains 13 residues. V was pared by 5 bases and J by 8 bases, with 7 bases of the junction left unmatched. The CDR3 nucleotides read TGTGCCAGCAGCGCTACGACAGGGGACGGCTACACCTTC. Protein sequence: CASSATTGDGYTF.

The chain employs TRBV29-1 and TRBJ2-2; 10 nucleotides match TRBD2. V lost 6 bases to trimming and J lost 2 bases; unmatched junction nucleotides: 3. This CDR3 spans 14 amino acids. Germline V gene lookup returns CDR1 SQVTM and CDR2 ANQGSEA. The CDR3 DNA is TGCAGCGTGATAGCGGGGGGAAACACCGGGGAGCTGTTTTTT. Residues: CSVIAGGNTGELFF.

CDR3 protein: CASSGLADSNTGELFF. DNA of the CDR3: TGTGCCAGCAGTGGCCTAGCGGACTCGAACACCGGGGAGCTGTTTTTT. The chain carries TRBV25-1 and TRBJ2-2; TRBD2 aligns across 7 bases. The CDR3 is made up of 16 amino acids. V lost 4 bases to trimming and J lost 0 bases; unmatched junction nucleotides: 5. Germline CDR1 MGHDK, CDR2 SYGVNS.

This clonotype was seen many times. The J gene is TRBJ2-3, the V gene TRBV30; 8 nucleotides align to TRBD1. The CDR3 has 13 residues. V shed 0 bases, J shed 4 bases, and the junction held 0 bases outside the gene matches. Looked up from germline, CDR1 is GTSNPN and CDR2 is SVGIG (reference sequence). The CDR3 nucleotides read TGTGCCTGGAGTGTACAGGGGGCAGATACGCAGTATTTT. This codes for CAWSVQGADTQYF.

The gene calls are TRBV12-3 or TRBV12-4 and TRBJ1-1, with 10 positions matching TRBD1. This CDR3 is 15 amino acids long. Losses at the gene ends were 1 base for V and 6 bases for J; bases not matched to a gene: 5. CDR3 nucleotides: TGTGCCAGCAGTTTAGTGGGACAGGGGATGCCTGAAGCTTTCTTT. Its translation is CASSLVGQGMPEAFF.

This clonotype was detected a few times. At one of its ends the junction is not consistent with the germline gene, which may arise from a read error. This sequence joins TRBV5-1 and TRBJ2-1; possibly TRBD1 for D (6 bases). The CDR3 runs to 12 residues. The germline V gene encodes CDR1 SGHRS and CDR2 YFSETQ. This CDR3 reads CASSLGGRGLDF. CDR3 coding DNA: TGCGCCAGCAGCTTGGGAGGCAGGGGATTAGACTTC.

The chain uses TRBV11-2 and TRBJ2-2, with D possibly matching TRBD1 (6 bases). CDR1 is SGHAT and CDR2 is FQNNGV in the germline V gene. The V gene lost 2 bases and the J gene lost 6 bases, with 10 bases spanning the gap. The CDR3 covers 14 residues. The CDR3 DNA reads TGTGCCAGCAGCTTATGGCAGGGGTCCGGGGAGCTGTTTTTT. Amino acid sequence: CASSLWQGSGELFF.

The gene calls are TRBV24-1 and TRBJ1-1; D is ambiguous. This CDR3 has 14 residues. Trimming pared 2 bases from V and 2 bases from J, leaving 8 bases between. From germline, CDR1 is KGHDR and CDR2 SFDVKD. The CDR3 coding sequence is TGTGCCACCAGTGATTCCGGGTATAACACTGAAGCTTTCTTT. Translated, it gives CATSDSGYNTEAFF.

V usage is TRBV7-9 and J usage is TRBJ2-7, with 7 bases aligning to TRBD2. This CDR3 has 14 amino acids. Losses at the gene ends were 4 bases for V and 2 bases for J; bases not matched to a gene: 5. The germline CDR1 and CDR2 sequences are SEHNR and FQNEAQ (reference sequence). CDR3 sequence reads: CASSSGTTPYEQYF. The CDR3 DNA reads TGTGCCAGCAGCTCCGGGACTACCCCCTACGAGCAGTACTTC.

This clonotype was counted ten times or more. This chain uses TRBV20-1 with TRBJ2-7, with D perhaps matching TRBD1 (5 bases). V lost 5 bases to trimming and J lost 6 bases, with 11 bases between them. This CDR3 comprises 11 residues. Germline loops: CDR1 DFQATT, CDR2 SNEGSKA (reference sequence). The CDR3 region is CSAGAPLEQYF. The DNA for the CDR3 is TGCAGTGCTGGGGCCCCGCTCGAGCAGTACTTC.

This clonotype has just one count. V gene TRBV7-3 combines with J gene TRBJ2-1; D might be TRBD2 (5 bases). Per germline, CDR1 SGHTA and CDR2 FQGTGA. The CDR3 length is 16 residues. V was pared by 2 bases and J by 3 bases, with 14 bases between. The DNA for the CDR3 is TGTGCCAGCAGCTTACGGGATCAACAAGGCTACAATGAGCAGTTCTTC. It is translated as CASSLRDQQGYNEQFF.

The chain has TRBV20-1 and TRBJ2-7; D uncertain. Germline CDR1 reads DFQATT; CDR2 reads SNEGSKA (reference sequence). The CDR3 consists of 17 residues. Between the trimmed V and J ends, which lost 0 bases and 4 bases, there was a span of 22 bases. As DNA, the CDR3 is TGCAGTGCTAGAGATGCGGCAGGCTCTTCCCTTGGGTACGAGCAGTACGTC. Amino acids: CSARDAAGSSLGYEQYV.

As for this clonotype: Mismatch with germline at one junction end may stem from a read error. The genes are TRBV20-1 and TRBJ1-2; TRBD1 is a possible D gene (5 bases). Germline V gene data show CDR1 as DFQATT and CDR2 as SNEGSKA (reference sequence). The CDR3 consists of 11 residues. CDR3 sequence: CSAREGQGYTF. The CDR3 region has the DNA TGCAGTGCTCGAGAGGGGCAAGGCTACACCTTC.